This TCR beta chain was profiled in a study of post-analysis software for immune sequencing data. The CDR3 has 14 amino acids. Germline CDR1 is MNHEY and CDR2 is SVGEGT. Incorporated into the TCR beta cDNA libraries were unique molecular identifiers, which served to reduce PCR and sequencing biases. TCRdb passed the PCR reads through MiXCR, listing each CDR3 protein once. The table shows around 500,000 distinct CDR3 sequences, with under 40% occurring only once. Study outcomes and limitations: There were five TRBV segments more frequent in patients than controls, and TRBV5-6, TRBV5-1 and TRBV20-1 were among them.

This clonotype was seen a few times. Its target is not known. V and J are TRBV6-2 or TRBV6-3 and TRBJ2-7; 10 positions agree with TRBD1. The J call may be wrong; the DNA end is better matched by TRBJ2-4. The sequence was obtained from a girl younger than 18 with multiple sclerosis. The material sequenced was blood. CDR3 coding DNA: TGTGCCAGCAGGAGGGACAGGGGATGGAACATTCAGTACTTC. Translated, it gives CASRRDRGWNIQYF.